Shown below are 9 T cell receptor beta chains from a single sample sequenced in a study of blood T cell repertoires in COVID-19 (dated by TCRdb to 2020 to 2022). The library was prepared using the immunoSEQ multiplex PCR assay. This immuneACCESS table, as held by TCRdb, lists in-frame sequences with V and J called but not all clones. Of the missing ones, under half trace to an unresolved V gene in checked studies; the others have no known cause. The sample table records about 120,000 clones; 80% of these occur just once. Approximately 25% of the sample rests with the top ten. The source material was peripheral blood. The receptors originated from a human donor in a cohort sampled during active COVID-19.

The rearrangement joins TRBV6-5 to TRBJ1-2; D gene ambiguous. The CDR3 has 16 residues. Germline CDR1 reads MNHEY; CDR2 reads SVGAGI. The germline V and J ends were trimmed by 2 bases and 0 bases, with 13 bases remaining between them. CDR3 DNA: TGTGCCAGCAGTTACGAGTGGCAACGGGCTAACTATGGCTACACCTTC. Its protein is CASSYEWQRANYGYTF.

This chain connects TRBV29-1 to TRBJ1-2; D is unresolved. CDR3 length: 15 amino acids. The V end lost 4 bases, the J end lost 0 bases, and 15 bases lay between the germline ends. In germline, CDR1 is SQVTM, CDR2 ANQGSEA. The CDR3 region has the DNA TGCAGCGTTGGAGGCAGTCCCAATCCTAACTATGGCTACACCTTC. This codes for CSVGGSPNPNYGYTF. The variable domain in full, with the rest retrieved from reference TRBV29-1 and TRBJ1-2, is SAVISQKPSRDICQRGTSLTIQCQVDSQVTMMFWYRQQPGQSLTLIATANQGSEATYESGFVIDKFPISRPNLTFSTLTVSNMSPEDSSIYLCSVGGSPNPNYGYTFGSGTRLTVV.

This clone was counted between two and nine times. The rearrangement links TRBV30 to TRBJ1-5; D may be TRBD1 (6 bases). This CDR3 has 14 residues. V was shortened by 2 bases and J by 6 bases, with 14 bases between the two germline ends. Looked up from germline, CDR1 is GTSNPN and CDR2 is SVGIG (reference sequence). Written as DNA, the CDR3 is TGTGCCTGGAGTACAGGGTTAGAGAGTCAGCCCCAGCATTTT. Translating it yields CAWSTGLESQPQHF.

V is TRBV5-1 and J is TRBJ1-1, with 8 bases matching TRBD1. Looked up from germline, CDR1 is SGHRS and CDR2 is YFSETQ. CDR3 length: 15 amino acids. V was pared by 4 bases and J by 4 bases, with 9 bases of the junction left unmatched. As DNA, the CDR3 is TGCGCCAGCAGCCCCGGACAGGGAGTATGCACTGAAGCTTTCTTT. As protein: CASSPGQGVCTEAFF.

The chain links TRBV10-3 to TRBJ1-6; TRBD1 matches at 8 bases. This CDR3 region has 13 residues. V was pared by 10 bases and J by 9 bases, with 8 bases of the junction left unmatched. Germline CDR1 ENHRY, CDR2 SYGVKD. The CDR3 DNA follows: TGTGCCACCCGGGGACAGGTCTCTTCACCCCTCCACTTT. It encodes CATRGQVSSPLHF.

The J gene is TRBJ1-3, the V gene TRBV7-6; tentatively, D is TRBD1 (6 bases). The CDR3 has 15 amino acids. Germline V gene lookup returns CDR1 SGHVS and CDR2 FNYEAQ. The V end lost 4 bases, the J end lost 0 bases, and 10 bases lay between the germline ends. The CDR3 DNA is TGTGCCAGCAGCTCTACAGGGAACTCTGGAAACACCATATATTTT. Protein product: CASSSTGNSGNTIYF.

V is TRBV27 and J is TRBJ2-7, with D possibly TRBD2 on 5 matching bases. V was trimmed by 0 bases and J by 5 bases, leaving 11 bases between them. Germline values: CDR1 MNHEY, CDR2 SMNVEV (reference sequence). The CDR3 has 14 residues. CDR3 region: CASSLSRTSHEQYF. The CDR3 DNA sequence: TGTGCCAGCAGTTTATCAAGGACTTCCCACGAGCAGTACTTC.

The chain carries TRBV5-6 and TRBJ2-5, with 9 bases identical to TRBD1. The V and J ends lost 6 bases and 5 bases, in that order; junction bases with no gene match: 11. CDR1 and CDR2 (germline): SGHDT, YYEEEE. The CDR3 covers 15 residues. The chain's CDR3 is CASTNLQGAFETQYF. Written as DNA, the CDR3 is TGTGCCAGCACCAATTTACAGGGGGCGTTTGAGACCCAGTACTTC.

This sequence joins TRBV6-2 or TRBV6-3 and TRBJ2-3; D is undetermined. Trimming removed 0 bases from V and 2 bases from J, with 9 bases in between. CDR3 length: 15 residues. Germline loops: CDR1 MNHEY, CDR2 SVGEGT. DNA for the CDR3: TGTGCCAGCAGTTACTCGAGGCAGATCACAGATACGCAGTATTTT. It translates to CASSYSRQITDTQYF.